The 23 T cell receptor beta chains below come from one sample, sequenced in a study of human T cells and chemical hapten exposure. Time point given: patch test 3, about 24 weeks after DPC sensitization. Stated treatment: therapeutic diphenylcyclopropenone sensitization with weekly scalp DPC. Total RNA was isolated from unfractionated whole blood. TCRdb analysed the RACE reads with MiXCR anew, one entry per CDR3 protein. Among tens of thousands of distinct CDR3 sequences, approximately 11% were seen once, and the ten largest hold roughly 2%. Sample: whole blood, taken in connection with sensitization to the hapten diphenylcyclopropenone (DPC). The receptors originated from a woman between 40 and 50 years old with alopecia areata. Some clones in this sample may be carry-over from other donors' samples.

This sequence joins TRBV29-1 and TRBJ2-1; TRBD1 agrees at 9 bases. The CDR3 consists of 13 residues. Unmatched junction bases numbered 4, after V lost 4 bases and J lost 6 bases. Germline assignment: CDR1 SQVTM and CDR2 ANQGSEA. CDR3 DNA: TGCAGCGTTGCCCAGGACAGGGGCAATGAGCAGTTCTTC. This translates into CSVAQDRGNEQFF.

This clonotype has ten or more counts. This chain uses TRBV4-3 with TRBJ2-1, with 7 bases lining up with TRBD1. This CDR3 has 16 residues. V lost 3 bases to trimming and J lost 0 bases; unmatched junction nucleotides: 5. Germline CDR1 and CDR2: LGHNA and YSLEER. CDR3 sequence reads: CASSQGTVHSYNEQFF. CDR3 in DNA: TGCGCCAGCAGCCAGGGGACAGTTCACTCCTACAATGAGCAGTTCTTC.

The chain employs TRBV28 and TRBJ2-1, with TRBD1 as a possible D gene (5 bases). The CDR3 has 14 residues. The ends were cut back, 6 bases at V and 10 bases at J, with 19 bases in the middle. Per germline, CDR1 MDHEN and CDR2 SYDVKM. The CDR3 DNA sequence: TGTGCCAGCAGCACTATCAGGGTTAGCTACGAGCAGTTCTTC. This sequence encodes CASSTIRVSYEQFF.

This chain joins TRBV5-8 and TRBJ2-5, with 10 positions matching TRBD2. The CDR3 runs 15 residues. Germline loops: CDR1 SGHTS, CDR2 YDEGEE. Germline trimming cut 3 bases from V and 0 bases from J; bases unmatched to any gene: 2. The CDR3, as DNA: TGTGCCAGCAGCTGGGGACTAGCGAACCAAGAGACCCAGTACTTC. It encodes CASSWGLANQETQYF.

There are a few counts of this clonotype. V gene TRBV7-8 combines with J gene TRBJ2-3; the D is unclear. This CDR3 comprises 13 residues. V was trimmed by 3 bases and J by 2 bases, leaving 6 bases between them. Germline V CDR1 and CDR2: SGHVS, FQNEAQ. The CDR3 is CASSFSPTDTQYF. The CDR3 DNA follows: TGTGCCAGCAGCTTTAGTCCCACAGATACGCAGTATTTT.

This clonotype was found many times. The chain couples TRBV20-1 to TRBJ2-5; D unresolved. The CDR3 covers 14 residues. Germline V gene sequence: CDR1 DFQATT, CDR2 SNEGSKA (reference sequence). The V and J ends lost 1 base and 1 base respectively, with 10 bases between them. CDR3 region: CSARAGGAQETQYF. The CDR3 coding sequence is TGCAGTGCTAGAGCAGGTGGTGCCCAAGAGACCCAGTACTTC.

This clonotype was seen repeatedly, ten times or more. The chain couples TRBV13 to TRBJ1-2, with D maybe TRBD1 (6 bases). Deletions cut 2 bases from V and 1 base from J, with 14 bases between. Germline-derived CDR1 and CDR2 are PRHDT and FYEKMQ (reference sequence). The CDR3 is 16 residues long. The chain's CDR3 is CASSLRGDPSNYGYTF. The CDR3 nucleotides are TGTGCCAGCAGCTTAAGGGGGGACCCCAGTAACTATGGCTACACCTTC.

CDR3 residues: CSVTEAFF. The DNA of the CDR3 is TGCAGCGTTACTGAAGCTTTCTTT. The chain has TRBV29-1 and TRBJ1-1, with D uncertain. CDR1 is SQVTM, CDR2 ANQGSEA, per germline. CDR3 length equals 8 residues. Trimming took 5 bases from V and 5 from J, leaving 0 bases between them.

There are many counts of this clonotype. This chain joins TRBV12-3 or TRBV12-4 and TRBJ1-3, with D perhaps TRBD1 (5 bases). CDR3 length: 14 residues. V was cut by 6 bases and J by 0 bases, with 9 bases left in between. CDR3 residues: CASSSDTSGNTIYF. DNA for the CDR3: TGTGCCAGCAGCTCGGACACCTCTGGAAACACCATATATTTT.

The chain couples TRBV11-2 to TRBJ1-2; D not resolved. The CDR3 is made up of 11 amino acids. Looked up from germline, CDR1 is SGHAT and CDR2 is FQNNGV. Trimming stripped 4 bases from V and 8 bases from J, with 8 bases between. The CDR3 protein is CASSSPRGYTF. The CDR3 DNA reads TGTGCCAGCAGCTCGCCCAGGGGCTACACCTTC.

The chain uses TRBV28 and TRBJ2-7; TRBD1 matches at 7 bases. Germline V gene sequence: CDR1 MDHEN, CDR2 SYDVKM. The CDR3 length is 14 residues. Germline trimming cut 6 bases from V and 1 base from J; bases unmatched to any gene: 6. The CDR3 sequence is CASSGTVASYEQYF. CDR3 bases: TGTGCCAGCAGCGGGACAGTCGCTTCCTACGAGCAGTACTTC. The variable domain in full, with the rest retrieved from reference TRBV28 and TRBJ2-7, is DVKVTQSSRYLVKRTGEKVFLECVQDMDHENMFWYRQDPGLGLRLIYFSYDVKMKEKGDIPEGYSVSREKKERFSLILESASTNQTSMYLCASSGTVASYEQYFGPGTRLTVT.

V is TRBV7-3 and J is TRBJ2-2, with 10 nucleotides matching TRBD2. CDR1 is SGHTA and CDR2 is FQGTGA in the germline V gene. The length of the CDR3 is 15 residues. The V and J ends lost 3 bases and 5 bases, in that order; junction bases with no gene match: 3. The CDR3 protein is CASSFLAGVTGELFF. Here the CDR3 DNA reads TGTGCCAGCAGCTTTCTAGCGGGAGTTACCGGGGAGCTGTTTTTT.

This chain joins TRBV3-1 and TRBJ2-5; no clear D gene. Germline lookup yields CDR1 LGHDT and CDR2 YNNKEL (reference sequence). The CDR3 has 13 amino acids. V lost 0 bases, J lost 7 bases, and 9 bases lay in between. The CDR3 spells CASSQDLLGTQYF. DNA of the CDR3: TGTGCCAGCAGCCAAGATCTTCTGGGGACCCAGTACTTC.

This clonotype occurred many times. DNA of the CDR3: TGCGCCAGCAGTGCGCTAGCGGGAGGGCCGGAGAATGAGCAGTTCTTC. This gives the protein CASSALAGGPENEQFF. This chain connects TRBV10-2 to TRBJ2-1, with 12 bases matching TRBD2. The trim removed 4 bases at V and 7 bases at J, leaving 8 bases unmatched. There are 16 residues in the CDR3. CDR1 WSHSY and CDR2 SAAADI come from the germline V gene.

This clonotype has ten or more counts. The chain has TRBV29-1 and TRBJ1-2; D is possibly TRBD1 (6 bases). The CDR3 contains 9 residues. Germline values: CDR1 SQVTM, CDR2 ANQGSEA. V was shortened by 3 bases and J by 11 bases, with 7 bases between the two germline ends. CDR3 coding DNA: TGCAGCGTTGATCAGGGGTACACCTTC. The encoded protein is CSVDQGYTF. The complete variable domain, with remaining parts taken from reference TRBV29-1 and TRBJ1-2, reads SAVISQKPSRDICQRGTSLTIQCQVDSQVTMMFWYRQQPGQSLTLIATANQGSEATYESGFVIDKFPISRPNLTFSTLTVSNMSPEDSSIYLCSVDQGYTFGSGTRLTVV.

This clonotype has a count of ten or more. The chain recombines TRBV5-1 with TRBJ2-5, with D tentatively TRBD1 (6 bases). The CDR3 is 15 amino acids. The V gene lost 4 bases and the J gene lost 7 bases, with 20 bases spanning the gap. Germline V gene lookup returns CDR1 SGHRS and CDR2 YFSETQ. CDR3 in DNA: TGCGCCAGCAGCCCCCTGGGGGCTGGGCAGGGGACCCAGTACTTC. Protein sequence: CASSPLGAGQGTQYF.

The CDR3 DNA sequence: TGCAGCGTGGGCACAGGAGGGGAGCCCCAGCATTTT. This gives the protein CSVGTGGEPQHF. The chain is built from TRBV29-1 and TRBJ1-5; a possible D gene is TRBD1 (5 bases). CDR1 is SQVTM, CDR2 ANQGSEA, per germline. This CDR3 has 12 residues. The V and J ends lost 6 bases and 8 bases respectively, with 14 bases between them.

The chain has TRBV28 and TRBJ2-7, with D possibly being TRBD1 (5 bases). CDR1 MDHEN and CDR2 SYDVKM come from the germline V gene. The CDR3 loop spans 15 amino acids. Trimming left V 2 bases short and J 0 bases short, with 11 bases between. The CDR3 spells CASSLAQGSSYEQYF. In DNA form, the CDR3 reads TGTGCCAGCAGTTTAGCCCAGGGTAGCTCCTACGAGCAGTACTTC. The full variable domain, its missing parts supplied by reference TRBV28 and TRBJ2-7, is DVKVTQSSRYLVKRTGEKVFLECVQDMDHENMFWYRQDPGLGLRLIYFSYDVKMKEKGDIPEGYSVSREKKERFSLILESASTNQTSMYLCASSLAQGSSYEQYFGPGTRLTVT.

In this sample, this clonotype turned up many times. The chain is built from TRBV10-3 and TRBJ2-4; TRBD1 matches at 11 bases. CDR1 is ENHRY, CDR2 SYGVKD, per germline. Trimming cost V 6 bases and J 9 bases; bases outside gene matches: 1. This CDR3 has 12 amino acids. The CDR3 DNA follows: TGTGCCATCAGGGGACAGGGGGGCATTCAGTACTTC. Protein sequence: CAIRGQGGIQYF.

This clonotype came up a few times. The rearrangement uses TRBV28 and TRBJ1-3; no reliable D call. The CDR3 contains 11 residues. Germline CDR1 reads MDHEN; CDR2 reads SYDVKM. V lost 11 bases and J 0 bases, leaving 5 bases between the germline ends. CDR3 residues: CAHRSGNTIYF. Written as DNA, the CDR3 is TGTGCCCACCGCTCTGGAAACACCATATATTTT.

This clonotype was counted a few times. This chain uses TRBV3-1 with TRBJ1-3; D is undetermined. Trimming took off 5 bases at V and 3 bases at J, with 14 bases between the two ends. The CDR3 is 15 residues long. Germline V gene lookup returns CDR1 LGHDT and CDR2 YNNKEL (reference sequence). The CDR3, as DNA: TGTGCCAGCAGCAAACGTCGGATAGTTGGAAACACCATATATTTT. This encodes CASSKRRIVGNTIYF.

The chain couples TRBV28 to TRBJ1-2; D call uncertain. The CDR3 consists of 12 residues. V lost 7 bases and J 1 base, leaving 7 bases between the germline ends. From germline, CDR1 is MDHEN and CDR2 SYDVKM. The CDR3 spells CASIGFNYGYTF. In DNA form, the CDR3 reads TGTGCCAGCATAGGCTTTAACTATGGCTACACCTTC.

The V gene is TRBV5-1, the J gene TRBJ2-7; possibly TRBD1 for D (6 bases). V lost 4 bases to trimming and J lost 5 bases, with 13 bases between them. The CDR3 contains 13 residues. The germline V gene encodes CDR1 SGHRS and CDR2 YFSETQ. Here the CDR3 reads CASSPDTGNEQYF. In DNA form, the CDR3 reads TGCGCCAGCAGCCCGGATACAGGGAACGAGCAGTACTTC.